These T cell receptor beta chains were read from a single sample in a study of blood T cell repertoires in COVID-19. The assay was immunoSEQ multiplex PCR, and TCRdb's table has in-frame clones only and misses some. The profile covers some 180,000 clones, with about 88% appearing a single time and around 23% taken by the ten largest. Sequenced sample: PBMCs or T cells enriched from blood (not recorded which). The receptors shown here come from a woman in her thirties or forties in a cohort exposed to, infected with or recovered from COVID-19 (not recorded which). The conserved cysteine and the conserved F or W are not part of the CDR3 here.

j_call v_call cdr3_aa
TRBJ1-2 TRBV6-5 ASRLVGTVGLYGYT
TRBJ1-2 TRBV6-1 ASSEGQGSYGYT
TRBJ2-7 TRBV7-9 ASSLWGLAGISYEQY
TRBJ2-1 TRBV7-2 ASSFSGLANNEQF
TRBJ1-5 TRBV6-6 ASSQQIQGNDDQPQH
TRBJ2-2 TRBV9 ASSARGGATGELF
TRBJ2-7 TRBV5-4 ASSFLTSGRGGEQY
TRBJ2-1 TRBV12-2 ASRLSSKGGRTYNEQF
TRBJ2-1 TRBV19 ASSIAGGTYNEQF
TRBJ2-5 TRBV5-1 ASSPRRGYQETQY
TRBJ2-7 TRBV5-1 ASSFGTGKSEQY
TRBJ2-7 TRBV27 ASSPGTGGYEQY
TRBJ2-2 TRBV10-1 ASSDVAEHTGELF
TRBJ2-2 TRBV4-1 ASSQRTSGNIFAGELF
TRBJ1-4 TRBV19 ASSNVDRGNEKLF
TRBJ2-7 TRBV5-6 ASSPGLGYEQY
TRBJ2-3 TRBV9 ASSVAGRTDTQY
TRBJ2-7 TRBV4-3 ASSQDLRGLSYEQY